This entry features one TCR beta chain sequence. Its antigen remains unidentified. The sample is drawn from a study of cytotoxic CD8 clonotypes in ibrutinib-treated CLL. Study summary: There were around twelve relapsed/refractory patients and about 15 treatment-naive patients, and roughly 18 were IGHV unmutated. Partial responses numbered roughly 24 and complete responses 2; after a median about 74 months, 14 stayed remitted and approximately 12 progressed.

Study findings and constraints: Clonality was higher at ibrutinib response and returned toward baseline at progression.

CDR3 size: 15 residues. Between the trimmed V and J ends, which lost 5 bases and 7 bases, there was a span of 17 bases. Looked up from germline, CDR1 is LNHDA and CDR2 is SQIVND (reference sequence). Clones were read by immunoSEQ multiplex PCR, and TCRdb kept only the in-frame ones, dropping some. The table has 160,000 or so clones, approximately 80% seen once. The TCR beta libraries used approximately 2 micrograms of genomic DNA that came from cryopreserved PBMCs. Specimen: PBMCs, collected after 24 months of ibrutinib treatment. The chain uses TRBV19 and TRBJ2-2, with D possibly TRBD1 on 5 matching bases. The clonotype originates from a human donor with chronic lymphocytic leukemia. CDR3 nucleotides: TGTGCCAGTAGTGTTCGGACACGTTTGGGCGGGGAGCTGTTTTTT. Translation gives CASSVRTRLGGELFF.